Listed below are T cell receptor beta chains from one sample, sequenced in a study of blood T cells in healthy people across ages. TCRdb reanalysed the 5' RACE reads using MiXCR and keeps one entry per CDR3 protein. The sample yields about 1.6 million distinct CDR3 sequences, around 35% seen once. The sequenced material came from blood. These receptors all stem from a woman in her thirties in good health. Both conserved end residues are part of each CDR3.

CANSQEVFGYETQYF	15	TRBV4-2	TRBJ2-5
CSARGGENEYTEAFF	15	TRBV29-1	TRBJ1-1
CSAYEETQYF	10	TRBV20-1	TRBJ2-5
CSASPIGGGGQYEQYF	16	TRBV20-1	TRBJ2-7
CAIKFAAVGGYTF	13	TRBV10-3	TRBJ1-2
CSATRQGYTGELFF	14	TRBV20-1	TRBJ2-2
CASSSGLAGANEQFF	15	TRBV7-2	TRBJ2-1
CSVAENMNTEAFF	13	TRBV29-1	TRBJ1-1
CASSWGLAGGPSSYEQYF	18	TRBV7-9	TRBJ2-7
CASSLGPGVDTIYF	14	TRBV12-3/TRBV12-4	TRBJ1-3
CASSEYNYQETQYF	14	TRBV6-1	TRBJ2-5
CASSVGSGGAGEQYF	15	TRBV9	NA
CTSSFDYGQGLLNEKLFF	18	TRBV7-8	TRBJ1-4
CASSQSPSADTQYF	14	TRBV4-2	TRBJ2-3